This T cell receptor (beta chain) was identified during a study of T cell repertoires in cytomegalovirus infection (dated by TCRdb to about 2019). About the study as a whole: Peptide stimulations targeted recently identified HLA-C-restricted CMV epitopes, whose presentation resists viral immunomodulation, together with well-studied HLA-B-restricted epitopes. Donor HLA type was relevant to the analysis, as public TCR beta signatures indicated carriage of CMV infection together with the matching HLA type.

Sequenced using an Illumina HiSeq 1500. TCRdb's own reprocessing of the public reads used fastp at Q25 and MiXCR and kept productive beta chains. Rows with one shared CDR3 protein collapse into an entry with the most common genes and DNA. Recorded for this sample are about 330,000 distinct CDR3 sequences; roughly 34% of them occurred a single time. The ten largest clones capture approximately 13% of the sample. Taken from the germline V gene, the CDR1 and CDR2 loops are LGHNA and YSLEER. Compared with germline, V lacks 1 base and J lacks 4 bases; bases without a gene match: 3. The CDR3 starts with the cysteine, ends with the phenylalanine, and has 15 residues. Only CDR3 DNA remains: 45 bases, in frame from the first base. Overall study outcomes, separate from this receptor: In both this cohort and an independent cohort of some 350 donors, the cumulative frequency of public TCR beta family members distinguished carriers of CMV infection plus the relevant HLA type. In the ex vivo response, HLA-C-restricted CMV-specific TCR beta clonotypes were dominant, and in two of eight donors the single most frequent clonotype came from this HLA-C-restricted group.

This clonotype occurred a few times. Its antigen is not yet known. No much larger clone is present one base from it, and per-base qualities are unavailable. The treatment or condition label on this specimen signifies: in vitro stimulation with specific CMV peptide epitopes to enrich CMV-specific T cells. Rearrangement joined TRBV4-3 to TRBJ2-3; 9 bases in between match TRBD2. The receptor was isolated from a human donor in good health (CMV status not recorded). Some clones in this sample may be carry-over from other donors' samples. This material consisted of cultured PBMCs, taken from culture after CMV antigen stimulation. The CDR3 region reads CASSQVGLASDTQYF. The DNA is TGCGCCAGCAGCCAAGTCGGACTAGCGTCAGATACGCAGTATTTT.